The 10 T cell receptor beta chains below were found in one sample sequenced in a study of control samples from healthy donors and cancer patients. TCRdb's table, derived via immunoSEQ multiplex PCR, lists solely in-frame clones and lacks some. The profile shows some 100,000 clones, just over 90% of them singletons. Material: blood. These TCRs come from a man younger than 30 in good health.

This chain uses TRBV18 with TRBJ1-3, with TRBD1 identical over 11 bases. CDR3 length: 18 residues. The trim removed 3 bases at V and 2 bases at J, leaving 9 bases unmatched. Germline values: CDR1 KGHSH, CDR2 LQKENI. The CDR3 region is CASSPIDGQGAPGNTIYF. In nucleotides, the CDR3 is TGTGCCAGCTCACCTATAGACGGACAGGGGGCGCCTGGAAACACCATATATTTT.

The genes are TRBV6-6 and TRBJ1-3, with D possibly being TRBD1 (6 bases). Germline lookup yields CDR1 MNHNY and CDR2 SVGAGI (reference sequence). This CDR3 comprises 17 residues. V was cut by 5 bases and J by 1 base, with 18 bases left in between. CDR3 sequence: CASSPVGAGFSGNTIYF. CDR3 DNA sequence: TGTGCCAGCAGTCCGGTGGGGGCCGGCTTTTCTGGAAACACCATATATTTT.

This rearrangement joins TRBV19 to TRBJ2-3; D possibly corresponds to TRBD1 (5 bases). In germline, CDR1 is LNHDA, CDR2 SQIVND (reference sequence). The germline V and J ends were trimmed by 8 bases and 0 bases, with 9 bases remaining between them. The CDR3 is 13 residues long. CDR3 residues: CASRAGSTDTQYF. CDR3 nucleotides: TGTGCCAGTCGGGCAGGGAGCACAGATACGCAGTATTTT. Using reference TRBV19 and TRBJ2-3 for the parts outside the CDR3, the full variable domain is DGGITQSPKYLFRKEGQNVTLSCEQNLNHDAMYWYRQDPGQGLRLIYYSQIVNDFQKGDIAEGYSVSREKKESFPLTVTSAQKNPTAFYLCASRAGSTDTQYFGPGTRLTVL.

This chain joins TRBV9 and TRBJ2-7; 9 positions agree with TRBD1. V dropped 2 bases and J dropped 7; count of bases not matched to a gene: 10. Germline CDR1 is SGDLS and CDR2 is YYNGEE. The CDR3 covers 15 residues. The CDR3 reads CASSVGTGQGREQYF. As DNA, the CDR3 is TGTGCCAGCAGCGTTGGGACGGGACAGGGTCGAGAGCAGTACTTC.

This chain links TRBV5-1 with TRBJ2-3; perhaps TRBD1 as D (6 bases). V was trimmed by 6 bases and J by 1 base, leaving 15 bases between them. The CDR3 sequence is 15 residues long. CDR1 and CDR2 from the germline V gene are SGHRS and YFSETQ. The CDR3 protein is CASTLGGQRTDTQYF. CDR3 bases: TGCGCCAGCACGCTTGGAGGACAGCGCACAGATACGCAGTATTTT.

The chain couples TRBV29-1 to TRBJ2-7; D is perhaps TRBD1 (5 bases). The CDR3 covers 12 residues. Trimming cost V 4 bases and J 0 bases, with 7 bases left between them. CDR1 and CDR2 from the germline V gene are SQVTM and ANQGSEA. DNA of the CDR3: TGCAGCGTTGCAGGGTTCTCCTACGAGCAGTACTTC. It yields the protein CSVAGFSYEQYF.

V gene TRBV11-2 combines with J gene TRBJ2-1; TRBD2 might be the D (6 bases). Germline CDR1 reads SGHAT; CDR2 reads FQNNGV. Trimming took 4 bases from V and 8 from J, leaving 15 bases between them. The CDR3 is 14 amino acids. CDR3 bases: TGTGCCAGCAGCTGGGACTCTACCGTAGATGAGCAGTTCTTC. Translation: CASSWDSTVDEQFF.

The chain joins TRBV11-2 to TRBJ2-2; the D gene is possibly TRBD2 (6 bases). In germline, CDR1 is SGHAT, CDR2 FQNNGV. The V end lost 3 bases, the J end lost 1 base, and 18 bases lay between the germline ends. The CDR3 has 18 amino acids. The CDR3 DNA follows: TGTGCCAGCAGCTTCCCGACGGGGGAAGTTATGAACACCGGGGAGCTGTTTTTT. Translation gives CASSFPTGEVMNTGELFF.

Turning to this clone: Different DNA sequences within this sample yield the same CDR3. V gene TRBV20-1 combines with J gene TRBJ1-3; D not resolved. The CDR3 length is 11 residues. Germline assignment: CDR1 DFQATT and CDR2 SNEGSKA (reference sequence). Trimming cost V 3 bases and J 4 bases, with 4 bases left between them. CDR3 coding DNA: TGCAGTGCTAGGTCGGGAAACACCATATATTTT. Translation gives CSARSGNTIYF.

The CDR3 loop is CASSLFRAQRSSYEQYF. DNA for the CDR3: TGTGCCAGCAGCTTATTTCGCGCGCAGCGGAGCTCCTACGAGCAGTACTTC. This chain uses TRBV7-8 with TRBJ2-7; weak D call: TRBD2 (5 bases). CDR1 SGHVS and CDR2 FQNEAQ come from the germline V gene. The CDR3 has 17 residues. V was shortened by 2 bases and J by 0 bases, with 17 bases between the two germline ends.